The rows below give T cell receptor beta chains drawn from one sample of a study of neurological immune-mediated disorders. TCRdb re-called the 5' RACE reads through MiXCR, storing one row per CDR3 protein. The table records around 38,000 distinct CDR3 sequences, around 15% of them present only once. The sequenced sample consisted of CD4+ T cells from blood. These receptors came from a woman aged 55-69 years with HTLV-1-associated myelopathy (HAM/TSP). The CDR3 runs from the conserved cysteine through the conserved F or W. D genes are given only for firm matches.

v_gene	len	j_gene	d_gene	CDR3aa
TRBV5-5	11	TRBJ1-1	-	CASSLGPEAFF
TRBV5-5	12	TRBJ2-7	-	CASSAINYEQYF
TRBV19	14	TRBJ1-5	TRBD1	CASSRTGHNQPQHF
TRBV12-3/TRBV12-4	16	TRBJ1-5	TRBD1	CASSPGTGQSNQPQHF
TRBV30	11	TRBJ2-1	-	CAWGSYNEQFF
TRBV20-1	16	TRBJ2-1	TRBD2	CSARGERAGGSGEQFF
TRBV7-9	13	TRBJ1-2	TRBD1	CASSTRDSYGYTF
TRBV5-1	14	TRBJ1-1	-	CASSAGNVNTEAFF
TRBV29-1	12	-	-	CSVEGSQETQYF
TRBV6-2/TRBV6-3	15	TRBJ1-5	-	CASSSVMRGNQPQHF
TRBV20-1	14	TRBJ2-7	TRBD2	CSAQTSGGSYEQYF
TRBV9	14	TRBJ1-2	-	CASSLGDWGYGYTF
TRBV5-1	15	TRBJ2-2	-	CASSLVQGNTGELFF
TRBV20-1	14	TRBJ1-2	-	CSARDPRVYYGYTF
TRBV11-2	15	TRBJ2-7	-	CASSSIQGVRYEQYF
TRBV7-2	14	TRBJ2-7	TRBD2	CASRTSGALGEQYF
TRBV15	12	TRBJ2-5	-	CATSRKGETQYF
TRBV2	14	TRBJ1-6	-	CASIGQFINSPLHF
TRBV4-2	18	TRBJ1-2	-	CASSQDLRTRSGHLGYTF
TRBV4-1	15	TRBJ1-5	-	CASSQGGLSNQPQHF
TRBV5-1	17	TRBJ1-6	-	CASSLDATNLGNSPLHF
TRBV5-1	15	TRBJ2-1	TRBD2	CASSLGLAGAGEQFF
TRBV28	15	TRBJ2-7	TRBD1	CASSLAGQAAYEQYF
TRBV5-1	14	TRBJ2-2	-	CASLTTSYTGELFF
TRBV7-2	16	TRBJ2-3	-	CASSLGGEGQADTQYF
TRBV5-1	14	TRBJ2-5	TRBD1	CASSSTDRGETQYF
TRBV12-3/TRBV12-4	12	TRBJ2-5	-	CASTVRGETQYF
TRBV20-1	18	TRBJ1-6	-	CSARGRQVANSYNSPLHF
TRBV10-2	17	TRBJ2-3	TRBD2	CASTSFGGGPHTDTQYF
TRBV18	16	TRBJ2-3	TRBD1	CASSPQRGGWTDTQYF
TRBV5-1	13	TRBJ1-1	-	CANRPQGRTEAFF
TRBV9	16	TRBJ1-1	TRBD1	CASSARPGTGNTEAFF
TRBV12-3/TRBV12-4	18	TRBJ2-7	-	CASSLSYSRGVFYEEQYF
TRBV5-1	13	TRBJ1-2	-	CASSLDSTYGYTF
TRBV3-1	14	TRBJ1-1	-	CASSQGQRISEAFF
TRBV20-1	15	TRBJ2-3	TRBD2	CSARGGDYFQDTQYF
TRBV5-1	14	TRBJ1-1	-	CASSRDTQNTEAFF
TRBV6-1	14	TRBJ2-3	TRBD2	CAGATSGEADTQYF
TRBV7-8	17	TRBJ2-2	-	CASSFGLDSKYTGELFF
TRBV4-2	16	TRBJ2-3	TRBD2	CASSPWAGGQRDTQYF